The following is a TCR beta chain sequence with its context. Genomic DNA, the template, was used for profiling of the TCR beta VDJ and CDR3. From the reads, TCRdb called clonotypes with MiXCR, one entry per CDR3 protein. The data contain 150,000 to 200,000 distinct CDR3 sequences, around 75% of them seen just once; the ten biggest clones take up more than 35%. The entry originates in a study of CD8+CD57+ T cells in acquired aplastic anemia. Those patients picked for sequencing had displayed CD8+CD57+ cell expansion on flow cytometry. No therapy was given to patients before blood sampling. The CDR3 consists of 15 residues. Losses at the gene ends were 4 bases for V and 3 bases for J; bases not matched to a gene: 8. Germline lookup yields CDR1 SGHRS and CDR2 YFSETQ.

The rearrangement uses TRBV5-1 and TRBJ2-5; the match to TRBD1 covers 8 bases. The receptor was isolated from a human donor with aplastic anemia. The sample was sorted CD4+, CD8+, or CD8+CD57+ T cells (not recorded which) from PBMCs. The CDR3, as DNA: TGCGCCAGCAGCCCCCACACGACAGGGGAAGAGACCCAGTACTTC. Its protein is CASSPHTTGEETQYF. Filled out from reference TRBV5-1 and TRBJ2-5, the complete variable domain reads KAGVTQTPRYLIKTRGQQVTLSCSPISGHRSVSWYQQTPGQGLQFLFEYFSETQRNKGNFPGRFSGRQFSNSRSEMNVSTLELGDSALYLCASSPHTTGEETQYFGPGTRLLVL.